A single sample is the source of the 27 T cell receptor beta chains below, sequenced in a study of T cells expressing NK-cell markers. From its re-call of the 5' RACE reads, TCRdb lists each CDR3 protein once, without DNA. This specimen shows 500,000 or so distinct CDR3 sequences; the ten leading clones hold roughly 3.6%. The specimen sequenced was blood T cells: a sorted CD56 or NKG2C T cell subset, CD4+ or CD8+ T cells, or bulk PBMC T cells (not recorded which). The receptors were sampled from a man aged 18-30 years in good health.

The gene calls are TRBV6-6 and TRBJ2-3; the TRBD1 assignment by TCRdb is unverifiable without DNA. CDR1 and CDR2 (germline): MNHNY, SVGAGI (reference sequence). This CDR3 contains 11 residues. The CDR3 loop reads CAALVGDTQYF.

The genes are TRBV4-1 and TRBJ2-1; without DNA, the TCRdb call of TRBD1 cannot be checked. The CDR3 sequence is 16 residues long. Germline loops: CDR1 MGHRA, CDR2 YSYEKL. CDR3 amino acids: CASSQEGLPSYNEQFF.

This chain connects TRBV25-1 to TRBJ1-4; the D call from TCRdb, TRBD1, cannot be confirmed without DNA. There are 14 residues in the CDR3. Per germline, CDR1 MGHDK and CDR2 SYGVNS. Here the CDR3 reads CASSELGGGNTLFF.

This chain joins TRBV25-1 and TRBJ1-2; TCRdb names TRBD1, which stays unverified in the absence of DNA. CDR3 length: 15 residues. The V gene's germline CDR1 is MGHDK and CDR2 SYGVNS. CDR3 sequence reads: CASSETDRGDYGYTF.

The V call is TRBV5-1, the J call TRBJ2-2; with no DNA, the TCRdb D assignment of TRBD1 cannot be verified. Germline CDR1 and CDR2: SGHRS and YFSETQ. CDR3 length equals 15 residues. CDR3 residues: CASKPGHENTGELFF.

CDR3 amino acids: CASSLGQPGLPGETQYF. The V call is TRBV7-8, the J call TRBJ2-5; TCRdb picks TRBD2, but there is no DNA to check that call. The CDR3 loop spans 17 amino acids. The V gene's germline CDR1 is SGHVS and CDR2 FQNEAQ.

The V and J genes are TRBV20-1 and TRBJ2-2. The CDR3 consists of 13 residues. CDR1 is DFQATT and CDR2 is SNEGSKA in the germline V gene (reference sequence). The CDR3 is CSARDLLAGELFF.

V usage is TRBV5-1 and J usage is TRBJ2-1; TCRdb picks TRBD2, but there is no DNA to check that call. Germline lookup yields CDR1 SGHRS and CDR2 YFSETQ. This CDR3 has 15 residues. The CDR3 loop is CASSRLAQNYNEQFF.

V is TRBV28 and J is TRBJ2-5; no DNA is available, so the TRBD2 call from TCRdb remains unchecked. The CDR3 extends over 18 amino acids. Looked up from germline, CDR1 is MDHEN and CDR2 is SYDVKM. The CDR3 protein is CASSPVAGGPMMWETQYF.

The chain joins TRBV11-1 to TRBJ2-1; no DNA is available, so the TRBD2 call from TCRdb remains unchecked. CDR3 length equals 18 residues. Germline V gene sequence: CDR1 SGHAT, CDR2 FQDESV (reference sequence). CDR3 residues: CASSPPLAGGLARDEQFF.

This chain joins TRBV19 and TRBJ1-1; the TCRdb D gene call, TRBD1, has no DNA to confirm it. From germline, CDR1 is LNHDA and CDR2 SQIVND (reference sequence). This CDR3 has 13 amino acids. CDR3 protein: CASSYTGGNEAFF.

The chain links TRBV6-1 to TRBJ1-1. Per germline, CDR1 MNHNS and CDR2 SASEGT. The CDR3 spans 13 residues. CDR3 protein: CASSIPVDTEAFF.

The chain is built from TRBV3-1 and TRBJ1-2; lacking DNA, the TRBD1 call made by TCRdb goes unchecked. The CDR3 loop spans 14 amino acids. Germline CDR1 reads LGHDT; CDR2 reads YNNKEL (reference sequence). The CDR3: CASSQDNRGHGYTF.

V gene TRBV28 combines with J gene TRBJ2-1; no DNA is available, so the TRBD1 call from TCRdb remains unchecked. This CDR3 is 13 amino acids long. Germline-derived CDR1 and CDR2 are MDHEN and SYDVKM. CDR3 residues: CASRDRGNFGQFF.

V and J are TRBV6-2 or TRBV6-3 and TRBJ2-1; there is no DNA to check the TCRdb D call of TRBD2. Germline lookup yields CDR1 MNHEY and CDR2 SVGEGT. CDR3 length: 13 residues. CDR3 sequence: CASSYRAGGEQFF.

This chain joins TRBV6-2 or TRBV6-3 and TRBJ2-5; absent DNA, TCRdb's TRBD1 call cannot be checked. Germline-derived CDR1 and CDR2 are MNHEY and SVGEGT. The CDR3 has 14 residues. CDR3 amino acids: CASSYRDRGETQYF.

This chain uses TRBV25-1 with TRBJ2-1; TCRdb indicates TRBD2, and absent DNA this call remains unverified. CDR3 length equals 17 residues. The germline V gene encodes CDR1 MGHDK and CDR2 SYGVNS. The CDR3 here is CASSGVAAEWGYNEQFF.

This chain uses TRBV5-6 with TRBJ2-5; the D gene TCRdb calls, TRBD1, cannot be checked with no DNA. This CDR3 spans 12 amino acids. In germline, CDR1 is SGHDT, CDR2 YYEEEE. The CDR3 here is CASSGGMETQYF.

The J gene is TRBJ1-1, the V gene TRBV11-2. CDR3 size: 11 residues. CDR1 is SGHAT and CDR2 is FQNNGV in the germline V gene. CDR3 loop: CASSLKGEAFF.

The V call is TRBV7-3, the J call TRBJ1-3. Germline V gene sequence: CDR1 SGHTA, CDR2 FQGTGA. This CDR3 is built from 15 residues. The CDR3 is CASSLRHDSGNTIYF.

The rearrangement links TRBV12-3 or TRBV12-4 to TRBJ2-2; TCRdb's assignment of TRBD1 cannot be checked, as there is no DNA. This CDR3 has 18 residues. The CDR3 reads CASSLASRGQPNTGELFF.

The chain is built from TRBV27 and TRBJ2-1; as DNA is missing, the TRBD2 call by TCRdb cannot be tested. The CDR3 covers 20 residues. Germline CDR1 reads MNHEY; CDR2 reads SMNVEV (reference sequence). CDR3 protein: CASSPHGLAGEGVKYNEQFF.

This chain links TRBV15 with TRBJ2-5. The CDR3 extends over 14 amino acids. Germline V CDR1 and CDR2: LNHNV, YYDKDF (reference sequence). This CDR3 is CATSRGTEQETQYF.

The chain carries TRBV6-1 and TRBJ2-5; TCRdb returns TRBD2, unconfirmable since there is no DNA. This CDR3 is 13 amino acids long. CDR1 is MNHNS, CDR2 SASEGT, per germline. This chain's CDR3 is CASREPSQETQYF.

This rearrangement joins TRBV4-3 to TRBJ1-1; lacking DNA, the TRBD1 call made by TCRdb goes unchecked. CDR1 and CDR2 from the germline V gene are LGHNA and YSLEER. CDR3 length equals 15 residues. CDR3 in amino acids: CASSLRDRKNTEAFF.

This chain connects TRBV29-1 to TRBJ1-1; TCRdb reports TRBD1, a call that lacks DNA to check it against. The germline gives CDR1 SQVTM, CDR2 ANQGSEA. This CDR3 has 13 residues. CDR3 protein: CSVGGAGRAEAFF.

The CDR3: CASSLSAGYEAFF. The gene calls are TRBV27 and TRBJ1-1; checking the TCRdb D call of TRBD1 is not possible without DNA. In germline, CDR1 is MNHEY, CDR2 SMNVEV (reference sequence). The CDR3 spans 13 residues.